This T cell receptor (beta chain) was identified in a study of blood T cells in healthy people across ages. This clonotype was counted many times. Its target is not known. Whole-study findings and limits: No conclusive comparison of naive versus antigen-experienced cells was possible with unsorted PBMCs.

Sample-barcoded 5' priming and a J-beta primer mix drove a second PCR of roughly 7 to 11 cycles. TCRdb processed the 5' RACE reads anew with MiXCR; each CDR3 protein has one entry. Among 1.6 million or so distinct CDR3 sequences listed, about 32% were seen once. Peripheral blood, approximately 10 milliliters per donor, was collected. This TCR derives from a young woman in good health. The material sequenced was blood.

The CDR3 sequence: CASSLPRLEAETQYF. The CDR3 nucleotides read TGTGCCAGCAGCCTCCCACGACTAGAGGCGGAGACCCAGTACTTC. This chain joins TRBV7-9 and TRBJ2-5, with D perhaps TRBD2 (6 bases). Looked up from germline, CDR1 is SEHNR and CDR2 is FQNEAQ (reference sequence). The CDR3 is 15 amino acids. V was shortened by 5 bases and J by 5 bases, with 18 bases between the two germline ends.